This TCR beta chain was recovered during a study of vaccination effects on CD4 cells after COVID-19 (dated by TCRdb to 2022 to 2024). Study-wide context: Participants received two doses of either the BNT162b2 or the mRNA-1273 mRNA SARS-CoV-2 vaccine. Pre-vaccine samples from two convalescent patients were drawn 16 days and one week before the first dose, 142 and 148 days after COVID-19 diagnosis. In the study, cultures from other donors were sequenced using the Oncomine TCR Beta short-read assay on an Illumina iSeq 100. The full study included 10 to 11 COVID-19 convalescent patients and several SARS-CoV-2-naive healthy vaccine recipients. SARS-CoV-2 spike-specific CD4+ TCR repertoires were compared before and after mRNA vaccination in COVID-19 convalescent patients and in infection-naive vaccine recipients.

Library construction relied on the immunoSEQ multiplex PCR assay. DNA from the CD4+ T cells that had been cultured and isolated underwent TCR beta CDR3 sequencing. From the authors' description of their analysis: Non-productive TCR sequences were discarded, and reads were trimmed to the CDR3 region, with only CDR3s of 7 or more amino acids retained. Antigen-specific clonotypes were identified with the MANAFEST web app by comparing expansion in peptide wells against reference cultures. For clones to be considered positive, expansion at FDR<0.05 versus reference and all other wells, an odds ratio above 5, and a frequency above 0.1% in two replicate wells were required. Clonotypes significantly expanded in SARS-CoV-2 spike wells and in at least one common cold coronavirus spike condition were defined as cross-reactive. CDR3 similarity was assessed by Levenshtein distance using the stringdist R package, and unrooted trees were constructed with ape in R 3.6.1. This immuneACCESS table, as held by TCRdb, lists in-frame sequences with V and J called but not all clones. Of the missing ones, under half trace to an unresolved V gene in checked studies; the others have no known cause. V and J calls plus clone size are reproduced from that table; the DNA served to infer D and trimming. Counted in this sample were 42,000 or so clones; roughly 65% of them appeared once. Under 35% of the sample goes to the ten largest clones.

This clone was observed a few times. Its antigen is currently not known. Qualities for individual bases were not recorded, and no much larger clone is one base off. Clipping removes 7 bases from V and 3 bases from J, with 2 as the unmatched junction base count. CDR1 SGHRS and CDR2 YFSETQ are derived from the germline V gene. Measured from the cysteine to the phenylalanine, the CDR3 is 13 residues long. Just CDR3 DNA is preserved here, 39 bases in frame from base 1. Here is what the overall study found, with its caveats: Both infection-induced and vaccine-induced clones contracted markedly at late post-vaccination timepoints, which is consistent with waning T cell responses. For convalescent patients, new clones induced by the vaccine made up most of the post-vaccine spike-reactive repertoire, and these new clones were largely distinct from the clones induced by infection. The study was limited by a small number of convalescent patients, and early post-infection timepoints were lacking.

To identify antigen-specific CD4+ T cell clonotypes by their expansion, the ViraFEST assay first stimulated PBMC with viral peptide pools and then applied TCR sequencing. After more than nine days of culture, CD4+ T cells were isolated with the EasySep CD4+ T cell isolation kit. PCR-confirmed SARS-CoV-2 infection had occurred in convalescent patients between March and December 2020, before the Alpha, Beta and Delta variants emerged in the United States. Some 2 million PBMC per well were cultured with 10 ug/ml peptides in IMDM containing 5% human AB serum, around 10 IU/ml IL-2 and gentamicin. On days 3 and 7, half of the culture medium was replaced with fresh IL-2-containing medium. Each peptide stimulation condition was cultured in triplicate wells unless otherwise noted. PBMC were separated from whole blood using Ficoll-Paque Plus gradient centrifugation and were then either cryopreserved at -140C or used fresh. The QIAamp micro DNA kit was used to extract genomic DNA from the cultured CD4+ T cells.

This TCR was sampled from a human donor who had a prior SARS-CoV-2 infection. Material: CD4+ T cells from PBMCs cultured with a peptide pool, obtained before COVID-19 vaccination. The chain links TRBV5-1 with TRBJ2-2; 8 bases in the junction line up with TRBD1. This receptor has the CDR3 CASSGGDTGELFF. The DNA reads TGCGCCAGCTCAGGGGGCGACACCGGGGAGCTGTTTTTT.